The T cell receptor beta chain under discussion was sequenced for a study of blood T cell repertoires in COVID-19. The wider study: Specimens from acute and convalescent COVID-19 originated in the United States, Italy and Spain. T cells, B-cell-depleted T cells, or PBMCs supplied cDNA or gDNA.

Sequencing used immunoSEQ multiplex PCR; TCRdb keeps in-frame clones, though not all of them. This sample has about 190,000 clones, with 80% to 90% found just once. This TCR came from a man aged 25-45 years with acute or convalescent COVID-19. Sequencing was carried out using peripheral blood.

CDR3 protein: CASSSPPGDSSYNEQFF. The DNA for the CDR3 is TGTGCCAGCAGCTCCCCCCCCGGGGATAGCTCCTACAATGAGCAGTTCTTC. This chain links TRBV5-5 with TRBJ2-1; weak D call: TRBD2 (5 bases). The germline V and J ends were trimmed by 3 bases and 0 bases, with 16 bases remaining between them. Looked up from germline, CDR1 is SGHKS and CDR2 is YYEKEE (reference sequence). The CDR3 loop spans 17 amino acids.